Included here is one TCR beta chain sequence, with context. The target antigen is unknown. The sample is drawn from a study of T cells after yellow fever vaccination. At the level of the study: SMART-Seq v4 Ultra Low Input prepared the low-cell-number fractions. Study outcomes and limitations: The appearance of a small share of clonotypes in both CD4 and CD8 compartments was observed.

V lost 5 bases to trimming and J lost 7 bases, with 3 bases between them. The CDR3 consists of 10 residues. Conversion of TCR transcripts into cDNA relied on 5'RACE template switching, which added a universal primer site and UMIs. Each CDR3 protein gets one entry after TCRdb re-called the 5' RACE reads with MiXCR. The data show about 550,000 distinct CDR3 sequences, about 19% seen once. The chain combines TRBV12-3 or TRBV12-4 with TRBJ2-1; D is ambiguous. The sample consisted of PBMCs, taken 15 days after the yellow fever booster vaccination. The source of this sequence is a man in his thirties or forties who received the YFV17D yellow fever vaccine. In DNA form, the CDR3 reads TGTGCCAGCAGTATTAATGAGCAGTTCTTC. Translated: CASSINEQFF.